Listed below are T cell receptor beta chains from one sample, sequenced in a study of shared clonotypes between healthy human individuals. Sequencing used immunoSEQ multiplex PCR; TCRdb keeps in-frame clones, though not all of them. The repertoire holds fewer than 350,000 clones, with 87% as singletons. Sequencing input: memory CD8+ T cells sorted from blood. The receptors stem from a man younger than 30 in good health. Both conserved end residues are part of each CDR3. The D gene is left open where the match is weak. The size entry is marked missing in some rows and otherwise reads once, few, many or a size class.

V gene	J gene	clone size	D gene	CDR3 length	CDR3 protein	CDR3 DNA
TRBV15	TRBJ2-7	-	TRBD2	18	CATSDHQESGTSGYEQYF	TGTGCCACCAGCGATCACCAGGAATCCGGGACTAGCGGATACGAGCAGTACTTC
TRBV28	TRBJ2-1	-	-	13	CASSGTATDEQFF	TGTGCCAGCAGCGGGACCGCTACCGATGAGCAGTTCTTC
TRBV7-9	TRBJ1-6	-	-	15	CASSLVTDERPPLHF	TGTGCCAGCAGCTTAGTAACCGATGAGCGGCCACCCCTCCACTTT
TRBV7-9	TRBJ2-3	-	-	13	CASSPPLTDTQYF	TGTGCCAGCAGCCCACCGTTGACAGATACGCAGTATTTT
TRBV29-1	TRBJ1-1	-	-	11	CSVEDRTEAFF	TGCAGCGTTGAAGACAGAACTGAAGCTTTCTTT
TRBV25-1	TRBJ1-2	-	TRBD1	17	CASRARGKQGADYGYTF	TGTGCCAGCAGAGCAAGGGGGAAACAGGGGGCGGACTATGGCTACACCTTC
TRBV5-4	TRBJ1-2	-	TRBD1	13	CASSHGDSYGYTF	TGTGCCAGCAGCCACGGGGACAGTTATGGCTACACCTTC
TRBV6-5	TRBJ1-1	-	-	14	CASSLDGVNTEAFF	TGTGCCAGCAGTCTCGACGGGGTGAACACTGAAGCTTTCTTT
TRBV7-9	TRBJ2-5	-	-	16	CASSSLDPDVQETQYF	TGTGCCAGCAGCTCGCTCGACCCAGACGTCCAAGAGACCCAGTACTTC
TRBV9	TRBJ2-7	-	TRBD1	14	CASSASGTAYEQYF	TGTGCCAGCAGCGCTTCCGGGACAGCCTACGAGCAGTACTTC
TRBV13	TRBJ2-3	-	TRBD2	16	CASSLLLAGRVDTQYF	TGTGCCAGCAGCTTACTACTAGCGGGGCGCGTGGATACGCAGTATTTT
TRBV6-5	TRBJ2-6	-	-	14	CASSYWQKDNVLTF	TGTGCCAGCAGTTACTGGCAGAAGGACAACGTCCTGACTTTC
TRBV5-5	TRBJ2-7	once	-	15	CASSLRGTETYEQYF	TGTGCCAGCAGCCTCCGCGGGACAGAGACCTACGAGCAGTACTTC
TRBV19	TRBJ2-5	-	TRBD2	19	CATNPTSGRAEASEETQYF	TGTGCCACCAATCCCACTAGCGGGAGGGCCGAAGCATCAGAGGAGACCCAGTACTTC
TRBV29-1	TRBJ2-2	-	TRBD1	17	CSVEGTGAFANTGELFF	TGCAGCGTTGAGGGGACAGGAGCTTTCGCGAACACCGGGGAGCTGTTTTTT
TRBV7-3	TRBJ2-1	-	TRBD1	15	CASSYGQGAKDEQFF	TGTGCCAGCAGCTACGGACAGGGGGCTAAGGATGAGCAGTTCTTC
TRBV5-1	TRBJ1-5	-	TRBD1	19	CASLHRGHQFVYSNQPQHF	TGCGCCAGCCTTCACAGGGGACACCAATTCGTTTATAGCAATCAGCCCCAGCATTTT
TRBV4-1	TRBJ1-2	-	TRBD1	15	CASSQDTGANYGYTF	TGCGCCAGCAGCCAAGATACAGGGGCTAACTATGGCTACACCTTC
TRBV5-6	TRBJ1-4	-	-	14	CASSLIWTNEKLFF	TGTGCCAGCAGCTTGATCTGGACTAATGAAAAACTGTTTTTT
TRBV19	TRBJ2-7	-	-	11	CASGGMGEQYF	TGTGCCAGTGGAGGTATGGGGGAACAGTACTTC
TRBV13	TRBJ2-1	-	TRBD1	16	CASSHRDRGLEDEQFF	TGTGCCAGCAGCCACCGGGACAGGGGTTTGGAGGATGAGCAGTTCTTC
TRBV5-1	TRBJ1-5	-	-	16	CASSLGSGTMGQPQHF	TGCGCCAGCAGCTTGGGGTCGGGGACAATGGGACAGCCCCAGCATTTT
TRBV4-1	TRBJ2-7	once	-	14	CASSFQGSNYEQYF	TGCGCCAGCTCTTTTCAGGGGTCCAACTACGAGCAGTACTTC
TRBV4-1	TRBJ2-7	-	-	16	CASSQVGGQSIYEQYF	TGCGCCAGCAGCCAAGTGGGGGGACAAAGTATCTACGAGCAGTACTTC
TRBV18	TRBJ1-2	-	-	14	CASSPPSEYYGYTF	TGTGCCAGCTCACCACCGTCAGAATACTATGGCTACACCTTC
TRBV6-1	TRBJ1-3	-	TRBD1	15	CASSPRTGGGNTIYF	TGTGCCAGCAGTCCTCGGACAGGAGGAGGAAACACCATATATTTT
TRBV4-2	TRBJ2-2	-	-	17	CASSQDPGAANTGELFF	TGTGCCAGCAGCCAAGATCCGGGGGCGGCGAACACCGGGGAGCTGTTTTTT
TRBV20-1	TRBJ2-7	-	-	11	CSAPHSYEQYF	TGCAGTGCTCCTCACTCCTACGAGCAGTACTTC
TRBV10-3	TRBJ2-1	-	-	13	CATSVEGYNEQFF	TGTGCCACCAGTGTAGAAGGGTACAATGAGCAGTTCTTC
TRBV13	TRBJ2-5	-	TRBD2	15	CASSLGPSGQETQYF	TGTGCCAGCAGCTTAGGGCCTAGCGGTCAAGAGACCCAGTACTTC
TRBV27	TRBJ2-5	-	TRBD1	19	CASSSIYLRQGSHQETQYF	TGTGCCAGCAGTTCCATATACCTCCGACAGGGTAGTCACCAAGAGACCCAGTACTTC
TRBV18	TRBJ2-5	-	TRBD2	21	CASSPSKVAPGLAGGVETQYF	TGTGCCAGCTCACCGAGTAAGGTTGCGCCTGGACTAGCGGGGGGAGTGGAGACCCAGTACTTC
TRBV27	TRBJ2-7	-	TRBD2	15	CASTRLAGGPGEQYF	TGTGCCAGCACCCGACTAGCGGGAGGGCCGGGAGAGCAGTACTTC
TRBV28	TRBJ1-5	-	TRBD1	17	CASSWSAGQGTNQPQHF	TGTGCCAGCAGTTGGAGCGCGGGACAGGGTACGAATCAGCCCCAGCATTTT
TRBV4-1	TRBJ2-7	many	-	15	CASSQDEVNSYEQYF	TGCGCCAGCAGCCAAGATGAGGTAAACTCCTACGAGCAGTACTTC
TRBV10-2	TRBJ2-2	once	-	13	CASSERVTGELFF	TGCGCCAGCAGTGAGCGGGTTACCGGGGAGCTGTTTTTT
TRBV28	TRBJ2-7	-	TRBD2	14	CASRASGGSYEQYF	TGTGCCAGCAGGGCTAGCGGGGGATCCTACGAGCAGTACTTC
TRBV4-1	TRBJ2-1	-	-	15	CASSPGGSGYNEQFF	TGCGCCAGCAGCCCGGGCGGATCCGGGTACAATGAGCAGTTCTTC
TRBV19	TRBJ2-4	few	-	13	CASSISEGNIQYF	TGTGCCAGTAGTATTTCAGAGGGAAACATTCAGTACTTC
TRBV12-5	TRBJ1-4	-	-	15	CASGLDGTLGEKLFF	TGTGCTAGTGGTTTGGACGGGACTCTGGGGGAAAAACTGTTTTTT
TRBV9	TRBJ1-4	-	TRBD1	15	CASSPEAGTGEKLFF	TGTGCCAGCAGCCCAGAGGCCGGGACAGGTGAAAAACTGTTTTTT
TRBV13	TRBJ2-1	-	-	12	CASASTVNEQFF	TGTGCCAGCGCTTCTACCGTAAATGAGCAGTTCTTC
TRBV11-2	TRBJ2-7	-	TRBD2	16	CASSSLLAGSPYEQYF	TGTGCCAGCAGCTCGTTACTAGCGGGAAGTCCCTACGAGCAGTACTTC
TRBV30	TRBJ2-1	-	-	16	CAWSGLGTSPYNEQFF	TGTGCCTGGAGTGGTCTGGGGACTTCACCCTACAATGAGCAGTTCTTC
TRBV27	TRBJ1-5	-	TRBD1	14	CASSLAGTAQPQHF	TGTGCCAGCAGTTTAGCTGGGACAGCCCAGCCCCAGCATTTT